This is a list of T cell receptor beta chains from one sample in a study of cytomegalovirus exposure and HLA in healthy donors. Produced via immunoSEQ multiplex PCR; TCRdb's table is partial and in-frame only. The top ten clones hold around 3.1% of a sample with under 200,000 clones, more than 60% of them seen once. The sample consisted of PBMCs. All receptors derive from a woman aged 45-59 years in good health and CMV-seropositive. CDR3s include the opening cysteine and the closing phenylalanine or tryptophan. A D gene is named only where the DNA matches it firmly. Size is stated for part of the rows, as once, few or many counts, or as a class when the clone is expanded.

. TRBJ2-7 TRBV13 . TGTGCCAGCAGCCGCGGGGACCGGGTGAGCTCCTACGAGCAGTACTTC CASSRGDRVSSYEQYF
TRBD1 TRBJ1-2 TRBV4-3 . TGCGCCAGCAGCCAGTACACAGGGGATAGGGACTATGGCTACACCTTC CASSQYTGDRDYGYTF
TRBD1 TRBJ1-3 TRBV7-9 . TGTGCCAGCAGCTTGCAGGGGGCTGGAAACACCATATATTTT CASSLQGAGNTIYF
. TRBJ1-4 TRBV18 . TGTGCCAGCTCACCAGAGGCAGCGCTTTTTAATGAAAAACTGTTTTTT CASSPEAALFNEKLFF
TRBD1 TRBJ1-4 TRBV4-1 once TGCGCCAGCAGCCAAGGGGACAGGGATGGTGAAAAACTGTTTTTT CASSQGDRDGEKLFF
. TRBJ1-1 TRBV5-4 . TGTGCCAGCAGCCTGGACAGGAACACTGAAGCTTTCTTT CASSLDRNTEAFF
TRBD2 TRBJ2-2 TRBV27 . TGTGCCAGCAGTTTATGGGTAGCGGGCGGGGAGCTGTTTTTT CASSLWVAGGELFF
TRBD1 TRBJ2-6 TRBV5-1 . TGCGCCAGCAGCTTGGATGGACAGGTCCTCTCTGGGGCCAACGGCCTGACTTTC CASSLDGQVLSGANGLTF
. TRBJ1-2 TRBV5-4 . TGTGCCAGCAGCTATCGGGACATACACTATGGCTACACCTTC CASSYRDIHYGYTF
TRBD1 TRBJ2-1 TRBV6-1 . TGTGCCAGCAGTGAAGGGGGACAGGTCTCCAATGAGCAGTTCTTC CASSEGGQVSNEQFF
TRBD2 TRBJ2-5 TRBV5-1 . TGCGCCAGCGGATTCAACGTAGCGGGTCAAGAGACCCAGTACTTC CASGFNVAGQETQYF
TRBD2 TRBJ2-3 TRBV11-3 . TGTGCCAGCAGCTCTAGGGCGGGAGAGACAGATACGCAGTATTTT CASSSRAGETDTQYF